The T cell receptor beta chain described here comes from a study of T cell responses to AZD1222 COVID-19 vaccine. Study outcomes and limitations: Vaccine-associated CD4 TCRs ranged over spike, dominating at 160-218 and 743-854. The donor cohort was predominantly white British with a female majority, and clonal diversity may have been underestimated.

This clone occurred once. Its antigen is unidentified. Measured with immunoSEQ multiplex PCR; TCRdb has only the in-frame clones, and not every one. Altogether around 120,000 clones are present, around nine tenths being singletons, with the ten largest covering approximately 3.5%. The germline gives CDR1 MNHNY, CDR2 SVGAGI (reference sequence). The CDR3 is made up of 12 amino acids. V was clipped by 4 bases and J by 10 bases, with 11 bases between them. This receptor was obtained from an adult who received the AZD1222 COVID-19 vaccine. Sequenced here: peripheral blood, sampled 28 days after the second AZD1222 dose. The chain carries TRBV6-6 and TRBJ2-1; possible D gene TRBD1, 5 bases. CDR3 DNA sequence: TGTGCCAGCAGTTTAATGGGGCGGGAGCAGTTCTTC. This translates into CASSLMGREQFF.